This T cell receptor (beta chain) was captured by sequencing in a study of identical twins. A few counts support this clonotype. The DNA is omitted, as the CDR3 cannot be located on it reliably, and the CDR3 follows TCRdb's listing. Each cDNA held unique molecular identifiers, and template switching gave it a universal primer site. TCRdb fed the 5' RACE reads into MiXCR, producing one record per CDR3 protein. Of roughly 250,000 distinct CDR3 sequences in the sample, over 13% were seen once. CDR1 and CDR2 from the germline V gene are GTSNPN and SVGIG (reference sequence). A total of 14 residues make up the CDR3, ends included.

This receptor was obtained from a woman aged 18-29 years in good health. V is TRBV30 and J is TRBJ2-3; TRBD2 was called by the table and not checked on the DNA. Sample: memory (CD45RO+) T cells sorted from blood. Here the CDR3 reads CAWGTGTSGSREYF.